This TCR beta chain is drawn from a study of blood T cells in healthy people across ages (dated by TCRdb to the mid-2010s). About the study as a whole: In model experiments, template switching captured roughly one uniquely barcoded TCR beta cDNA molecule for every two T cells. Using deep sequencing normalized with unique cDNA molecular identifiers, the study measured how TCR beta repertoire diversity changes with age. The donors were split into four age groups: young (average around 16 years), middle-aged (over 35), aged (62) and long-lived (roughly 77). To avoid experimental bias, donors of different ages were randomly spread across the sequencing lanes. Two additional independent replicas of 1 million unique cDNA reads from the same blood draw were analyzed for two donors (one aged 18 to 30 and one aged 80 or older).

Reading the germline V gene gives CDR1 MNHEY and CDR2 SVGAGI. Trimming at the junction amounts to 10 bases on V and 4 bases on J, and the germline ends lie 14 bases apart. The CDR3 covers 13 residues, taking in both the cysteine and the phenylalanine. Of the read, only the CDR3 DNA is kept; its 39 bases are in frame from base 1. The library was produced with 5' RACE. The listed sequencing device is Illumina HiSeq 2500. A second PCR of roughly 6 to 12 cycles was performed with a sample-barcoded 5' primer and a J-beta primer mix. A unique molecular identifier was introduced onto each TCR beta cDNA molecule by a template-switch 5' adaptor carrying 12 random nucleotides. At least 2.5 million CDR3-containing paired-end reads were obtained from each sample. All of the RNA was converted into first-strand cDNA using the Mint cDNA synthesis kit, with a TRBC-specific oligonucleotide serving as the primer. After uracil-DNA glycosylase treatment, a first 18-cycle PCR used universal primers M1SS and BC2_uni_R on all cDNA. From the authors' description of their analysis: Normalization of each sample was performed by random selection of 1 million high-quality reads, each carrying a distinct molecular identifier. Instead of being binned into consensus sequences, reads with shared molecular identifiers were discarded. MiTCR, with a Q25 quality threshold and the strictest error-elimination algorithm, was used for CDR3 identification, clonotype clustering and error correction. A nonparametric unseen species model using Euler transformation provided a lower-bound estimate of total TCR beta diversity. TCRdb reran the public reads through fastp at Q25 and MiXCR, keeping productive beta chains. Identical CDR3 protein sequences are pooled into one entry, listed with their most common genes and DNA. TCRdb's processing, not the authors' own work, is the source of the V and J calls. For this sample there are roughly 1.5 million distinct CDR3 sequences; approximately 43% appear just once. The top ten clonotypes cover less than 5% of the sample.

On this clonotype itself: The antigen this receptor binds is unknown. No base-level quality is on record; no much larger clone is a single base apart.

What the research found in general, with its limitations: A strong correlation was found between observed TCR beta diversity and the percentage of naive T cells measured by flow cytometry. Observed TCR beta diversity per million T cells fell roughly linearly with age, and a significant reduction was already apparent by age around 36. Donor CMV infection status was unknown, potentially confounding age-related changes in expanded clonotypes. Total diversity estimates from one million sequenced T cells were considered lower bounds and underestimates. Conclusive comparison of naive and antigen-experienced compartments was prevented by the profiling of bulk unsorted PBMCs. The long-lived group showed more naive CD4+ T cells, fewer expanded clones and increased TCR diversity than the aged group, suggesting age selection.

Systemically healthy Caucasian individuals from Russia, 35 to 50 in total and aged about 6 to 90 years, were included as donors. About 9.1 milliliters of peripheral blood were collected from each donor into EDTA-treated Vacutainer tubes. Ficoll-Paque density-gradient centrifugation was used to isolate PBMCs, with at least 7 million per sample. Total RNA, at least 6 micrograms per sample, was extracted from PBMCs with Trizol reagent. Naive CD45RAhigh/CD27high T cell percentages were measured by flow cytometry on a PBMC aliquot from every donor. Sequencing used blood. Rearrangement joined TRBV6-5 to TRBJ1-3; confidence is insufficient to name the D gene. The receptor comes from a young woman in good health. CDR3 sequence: CATTRGVGNTIYF. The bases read TGTGCCACCACACGCGGAGTCGGAAACACCATATATTTT.